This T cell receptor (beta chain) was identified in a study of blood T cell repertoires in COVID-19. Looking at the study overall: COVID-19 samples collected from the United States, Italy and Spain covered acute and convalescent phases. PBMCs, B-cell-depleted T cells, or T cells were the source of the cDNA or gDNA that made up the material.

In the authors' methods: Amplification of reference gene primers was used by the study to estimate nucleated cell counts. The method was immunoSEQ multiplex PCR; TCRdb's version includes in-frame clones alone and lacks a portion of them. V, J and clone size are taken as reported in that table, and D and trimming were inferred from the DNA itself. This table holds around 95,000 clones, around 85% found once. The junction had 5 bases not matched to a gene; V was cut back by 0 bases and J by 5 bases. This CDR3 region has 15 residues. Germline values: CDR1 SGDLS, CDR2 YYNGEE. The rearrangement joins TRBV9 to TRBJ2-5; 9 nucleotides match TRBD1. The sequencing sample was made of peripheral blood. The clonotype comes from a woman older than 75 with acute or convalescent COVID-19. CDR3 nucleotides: TGTGCCAGCAGCGTAGGCACAGGGGGCAAGGAGACCCAGTACTTC. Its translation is CASSVGTGGKETQYF. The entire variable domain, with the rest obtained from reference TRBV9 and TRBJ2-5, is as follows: DSGVTQTPKHLITATGQRVTLRCSPRSGDLSVYWYQQSLDQGLQFLIQYYNGEERAKGNILERFSAQQFPDLHSELNLSSLELGDSALYFCASSVGTGGKETQYFGPGTRLLVL.